The 10 T cell receptor beta chains reported below all come from one sample, sequenced in a study of regulatory T cells in long-lasting Graves disease. Time point given: persistent/refractory GD, antithyroid drugs over 5 years with positive TRAb. Isolated PBMC RNA provided the starting material for the TCR library. Building of the TCR beta libraries involved iRepertoire HTBI primers and Arm-PCR of CDR3 regions. Via MiXCR, TCRdb re-called the multiplex PCR reads, giving one row per CDR3 protein. The data show under 500,000 distinct CDR3 sequences, less than 25% seen once. The specimen comprised peripheral blood mononuclear cells (PBMCs), sampled when the disease was refractory, from a patient treated with antithyroid drugs. The receptors were gathered from a female donor with Graves disease.

This clonotype appeared many times. The rearrangement uses TRBV20-1 and TRBJ2-2; 12 bases align to TRBD2. The junction had 5 bases not matched to a gene; V was cut back by 5 bases and J by 1 base. The V gene's germline CDR1 is DFQATT and CDR2 SNEGSKA (reference sequence). The CDR3 is 16 residues long. This CDR3 is CSALATSGRNTGELFF. CDR3 nucleotides: TGCAGTGCTCTCGCGACTAGCGGGAGGAACACCGGGGAGCTGTTTTTT.

This clonotype was seen a few times. The J gene is TRBJ1-5, the V gene TRBV15; tentatively, D is TRBD1 (6 bases). The germline gives CDR1 LNHNV, CDR2 YYDKDF (reference sequence). The CDR3 consists of 16 residues. Trimming took 1 base from V and 4 from J, leaving 14 bases between them. The CDR3, as DNA: TGTGCCACCAGCAGAGGATATCAGGGGCGTAATCAGCCCCAGCATTTT. Its protein is CATSRGYQGRNQPQHF.

This clonotype was counted at least ten times. The chain employs TRBV28 and TRBJ1-6; D uncertain. V dropped 7 bases and J dropped 7 bases, with 14 bases sitting between them. The germline gives CDR1 MDHEN, CDR2 SYDVKM. The CDR3 is 14 residues long. The CDR3 DNA follows: TGTGCCAGCAATGCGGTTCGGGGAAATTCACCCCTCCACTTT. Protein sequence: CASNAVRGNSPLHF.

Here the CDR3 DNA reads TGTGCCAGCAGCAAGATAGCCGATAAGTCCACAGATACGCAGTATTTT. It is translated as CASSKIADKSTDTQYF. V gene TRBV7-3 combines with J gene TRBJ2-3; D remains ambiguous. CDR3 length: 16 amino acids. Trimming stripped 5 bases from V and 2 bases from J, with 17 bases between. Germline CDR1 and CDR2: SGHTA and FQGTGA.

Here the CDR3 reads CASSVVPSGYSYNEQFF. As DNA, the CDR3 is TGTGCCAGCAGCGTAGTCCCTAGCGGTTACTCCTACAATGAGCAGTTCTTC. This sequence joins TRBV7-9 and TRBJ2-1, with 7 positions matching TRBD2. Trimming removed 5 bases from V and 0 bases from J; junction bases left unmatched: 10. This CDR3 contains 17 residues. Germline V gene sequence: CDR1 SEHNR, CDR2 FQNEAQ (reference sequence).

The chain employs TRBV30 and TRBJ2-2; no firm D call. Germline lookup yields CDR1 GTSNPN and CDR2 SVGIG (reference sequence). Trimming took off 5 bases at V and 0 bases at J, with 7 bases between the two ends. The CDR3 runs 13 residues. The CDR3 DNA follows: TGTGCCTGGGCGACTGCGAACACCGGGGAGCTGTTTTTT. Protein product: CAWATANTGELFF.

The rearrangement links TRBV28 to TRBJ2-1; 9 positions agree with TRBD1. Trimming removed 6 bases from V and 1 base from J; junction bases left unmatched: 7. Germline-derived CDR1 and CDR2 are MDHEN and SYDVKM. CDR3 length: 16 amino acids. As DNA, the CDR3 is TGTGCCAGCAGATCTTGGACAGGGGCTTCCTACAATGAGCAGTTCTTC. Translated: CASRSWTGASYNEQFF.

This clonotype was seen ten or more times. The chain employs TRBV20-1 and TRBJ1-1; D not resolved. The length of the CDR3 is 17 residues. Between the trimmed V and J ends, which lost 1 base and 5 bases, there was a span of 23 bases. CDR1 is DFQATT and CDR2 is SNEGSKA in the germline V gene (reference sequence). In DNA, the CDR3 is TGCAGTGCTAGAGCCTTTTCTGGGGTGGGCCGGAGAACTGAAGCTTTCTTT. Translating gives CSARAFSGVGRRTEAFF.

The gene calls are TRBV27 and TRBJ2-7; tentative D call: TRBD2 (6 bases). CDR1 and CDR2 (germline): MNHEY, SMNVEV (reference sequence). The V gene lost 4 bases and the J gene lost 3 bases, with 13 bases spanning the gap. The CDR3 extends over 14 amino acids. This CDR3 is CASSSPRDGYEQYF. As DNA, the CDR3 is TGTGCCAGCAGTTCCCCGCGGGACGGCTACGAGCAGTACTTC.

On this clonotype: Since a much larger clone is just one base distant, this may be a read error. The rearrangement joins TRBV20-1 to TRBJ2-7, with TRBD2 matching over 8 bases. Per the germline V gene, CDR1 is DFQATT and CDR2 is SNEGSKA (reference sequence). There are 14 residues in the CDR3. The DNA for the CDR3 is TGCAGTGCTAGAAGCCTAGCGGGTTTAAACGAGCGGTACTTC. It yields the protein CSARSLAGLNERYF.